This TCR beta chain derives from a study of regulatory T cells in long-lasting Graves disease. Comments on this clonotype: The junction and the germline gene differ at one end; a read error may be behind it.

Time point noted: newly diagnosed GD, antithyroid drugs for less than 3 months. Isolated PBMC RNA provided the starting material for the TCR library. Patients with Graves' disease were diagnosed by American Thyroid Association guidelines. Germline V CDR1 and CDR2: SGHRS, YFSETQ. CDR3 length equals 16 residues. Arm-PCR of CDR3 regions and iRepertoire HTBI primers were the basis on which TCR beta libraries were built. TCRdb re-called the multiplex PCR reads with MiXCR, one entry per CDR3 protein. The sample comprises hundreds of thousands of distinct CDR3 sequences, 15% to 20% of which are singletons, and 30% rests with the top ten. Separately, the same data were catalogued under a study of T cells in Graves' hyperthyroidism and ophthalmopathy. As reported in that work: The model made its ophthalmopathy prediction, and onset followed a median about 5.9 months later.

The source is a middle-aged man with Graves disease. The starting material was peripheral blood mononuclear cells (PBMCs), obtained at new diagnosis, from a patient treated with antithyroid drugs. This chain uses TRBV5-1 with TRBJ2-1; TRBD2 might be the D (6 bases). This chain's CDR3 is CASSVDGGSSYNEQFF. CDR3 coding DNA: TGTGCCAGCAGCGTAGACGGGGGAAGCTCCTACAATGAGCAGTTCTTC. Complete variable domain (other parts from reference TRBV5-1 and TRBJ2-1): KAGVTQTPRYLIKTRGQQVTLSCSPISGHRSVSWYQQTPGQGLQFLFEYFSETQRNKGNFPGRFSGRQFSNSRSEMNVSTLELGDSALYLCASSVDGGSSYNEQFFGPGTRLTVL.